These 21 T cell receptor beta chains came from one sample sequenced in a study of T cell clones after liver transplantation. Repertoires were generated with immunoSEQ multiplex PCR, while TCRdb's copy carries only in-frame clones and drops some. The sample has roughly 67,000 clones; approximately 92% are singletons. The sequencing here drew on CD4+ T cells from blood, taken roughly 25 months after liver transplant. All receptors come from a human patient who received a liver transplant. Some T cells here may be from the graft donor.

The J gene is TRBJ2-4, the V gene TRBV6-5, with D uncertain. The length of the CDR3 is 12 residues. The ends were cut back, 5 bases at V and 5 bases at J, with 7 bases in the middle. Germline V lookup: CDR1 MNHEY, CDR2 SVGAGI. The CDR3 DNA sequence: TGTGCCAGCAGTGGCCCAGAAAACATTCAGTACTTC. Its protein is CASSGPENIQYF.

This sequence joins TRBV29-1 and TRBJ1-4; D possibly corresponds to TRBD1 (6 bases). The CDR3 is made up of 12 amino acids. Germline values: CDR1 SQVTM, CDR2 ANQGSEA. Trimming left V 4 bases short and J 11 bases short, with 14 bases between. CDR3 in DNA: TGCAGCGTTGGGGGGCAGGGATCGAAACTGTTTTTT. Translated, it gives CSVGGQGSKLFF.

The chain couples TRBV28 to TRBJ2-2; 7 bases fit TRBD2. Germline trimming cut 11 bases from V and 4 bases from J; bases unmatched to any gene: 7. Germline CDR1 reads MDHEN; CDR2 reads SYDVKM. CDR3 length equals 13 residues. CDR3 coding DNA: TGTGCCGCCCTTGGCGGGAGCACCGGGGAGCTGTTTTTT. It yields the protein CAALGGSTGELFF.

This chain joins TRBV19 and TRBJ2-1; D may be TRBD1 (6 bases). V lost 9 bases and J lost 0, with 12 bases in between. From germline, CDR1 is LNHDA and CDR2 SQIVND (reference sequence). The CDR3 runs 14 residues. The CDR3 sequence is CASQGQRSYNEQFF. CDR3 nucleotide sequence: TGTGCCAGCCAAGGACAGCGCTCCTACAATGAGCAGTTCTTC.

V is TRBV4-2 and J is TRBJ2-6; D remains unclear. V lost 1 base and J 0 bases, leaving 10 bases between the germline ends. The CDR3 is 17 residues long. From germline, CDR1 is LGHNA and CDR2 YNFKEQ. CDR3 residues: CASSQGSANSGANVLTF. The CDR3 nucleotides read TGTGCCAGCAGCCAAGGGTCCGCCAACTCTGGGGCCAACGTCCTGACTTTC.

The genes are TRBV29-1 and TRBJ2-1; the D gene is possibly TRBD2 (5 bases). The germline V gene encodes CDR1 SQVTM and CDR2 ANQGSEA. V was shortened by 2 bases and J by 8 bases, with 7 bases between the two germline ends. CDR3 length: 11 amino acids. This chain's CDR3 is CSVESGDEQFF. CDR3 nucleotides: TGCAGCGTTGAATCCGGGGATGAGCAGTTCTTC.

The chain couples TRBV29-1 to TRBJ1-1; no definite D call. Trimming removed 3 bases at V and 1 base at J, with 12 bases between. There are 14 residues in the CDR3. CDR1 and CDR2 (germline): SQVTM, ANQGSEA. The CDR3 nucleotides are TGCAGCGTTGACCTGACACTCCCGAACACTGAAGCTTTCTTT. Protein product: CSVDLTLPNTEAFF.

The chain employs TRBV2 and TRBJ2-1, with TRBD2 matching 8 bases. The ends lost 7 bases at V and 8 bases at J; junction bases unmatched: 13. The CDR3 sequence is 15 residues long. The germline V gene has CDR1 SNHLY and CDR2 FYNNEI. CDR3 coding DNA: TGTGCCAGCATGGGGCAAGTAAGCGGGGGATATGAGCAGTTCTTC. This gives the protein CASMGQVSGGYEQFF.

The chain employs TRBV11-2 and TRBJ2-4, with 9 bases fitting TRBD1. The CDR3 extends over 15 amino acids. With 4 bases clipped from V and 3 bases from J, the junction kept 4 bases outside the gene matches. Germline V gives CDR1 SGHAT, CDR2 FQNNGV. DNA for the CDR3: TGTGCCAGCAGCTCGGACAGGGGTGGCAAAAACATTCAGTACTTC. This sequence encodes CASSSDRGGKNIQYF.

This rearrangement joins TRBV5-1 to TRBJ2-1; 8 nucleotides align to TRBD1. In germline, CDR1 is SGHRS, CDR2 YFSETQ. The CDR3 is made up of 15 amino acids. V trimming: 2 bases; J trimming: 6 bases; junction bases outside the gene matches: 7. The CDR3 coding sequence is TGCGCCAGCAGCTTACAGGACAGGGCCCCCAATGAGCAGTTCTTC. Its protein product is CASSLQDRAPNEQFF.

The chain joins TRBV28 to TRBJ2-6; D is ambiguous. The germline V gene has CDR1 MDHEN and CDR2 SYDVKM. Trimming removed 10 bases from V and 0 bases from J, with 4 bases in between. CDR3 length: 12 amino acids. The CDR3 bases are TGTGCCACCAACTCTGGGGCCAACGTCCTGACTTTC. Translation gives CATNSGANVLTF.

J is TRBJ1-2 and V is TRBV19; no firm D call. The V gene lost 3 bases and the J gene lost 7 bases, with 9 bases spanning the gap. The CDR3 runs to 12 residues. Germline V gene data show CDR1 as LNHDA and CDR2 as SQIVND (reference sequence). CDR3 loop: CASSMDGPGYTF. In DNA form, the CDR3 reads TGTGCCAGTAGTATGGACGGCCCTGGCTACACCTTC. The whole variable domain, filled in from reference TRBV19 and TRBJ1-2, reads DGGITQSPKYLFRKEGQNVTLSCEQNLNHDAMYWYRQDPGQGLRLIYYSQIVNDFQKGDIAEGYSVSREKKESFPLTVTSAQKNPTAFYLCASSMDGPGYTFGSGTRLTVV.

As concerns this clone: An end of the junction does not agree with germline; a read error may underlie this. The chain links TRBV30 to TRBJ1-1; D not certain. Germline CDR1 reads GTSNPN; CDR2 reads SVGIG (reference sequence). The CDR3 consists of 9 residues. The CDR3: CAWSPPFRF. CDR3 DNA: TGTGCCTGGAGTCCCCCCTTCAGGTTT.

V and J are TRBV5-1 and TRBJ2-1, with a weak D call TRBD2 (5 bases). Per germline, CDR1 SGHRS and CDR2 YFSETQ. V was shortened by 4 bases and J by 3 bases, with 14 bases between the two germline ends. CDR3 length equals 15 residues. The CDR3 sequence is CASSDNPDFYNEQFF. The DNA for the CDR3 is TGCGCCAGCAGCGATAACCCGGACTTCTACAATGAGCAGTTCTTC.

The CDR3 region has the DNA TGCGCCAGCAGTGAATCAGGGAATCAGCCCCAGCATTTT. Residues: CASSESGNQPQHF. The chain joins TRBV10-2 to TRBJ1-5; D is possibly TRBD1 (5 bases). From germline, CDR1 is WSHSY and CDR2 SAAADI. Trimming removed 3 bases at V and 4 bases at J, with 7 bases between. The CDR3 runs 13 residues.

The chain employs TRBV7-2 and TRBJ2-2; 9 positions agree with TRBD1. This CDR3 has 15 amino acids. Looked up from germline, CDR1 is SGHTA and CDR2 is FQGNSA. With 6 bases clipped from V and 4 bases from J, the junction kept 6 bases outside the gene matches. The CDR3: CASSRDRVFTGELFF. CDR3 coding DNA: TGTGCCAGCAGTCGGGACAGGGTTTTCACCGGGGAGCTGTTTTTT.

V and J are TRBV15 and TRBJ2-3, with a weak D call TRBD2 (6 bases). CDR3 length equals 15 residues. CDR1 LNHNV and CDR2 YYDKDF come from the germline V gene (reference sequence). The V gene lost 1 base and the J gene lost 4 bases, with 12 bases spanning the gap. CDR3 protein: CATSRGRGPADTQYF. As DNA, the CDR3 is TGTGCCACCAGCAGAGGGCGGGGACCCGCAGATACGCAGTATTTT.

CDR3 amino acids: CASRLVGGSGMLEQYF. The CDR3 nucleotides are TGTGCCAGCAGGCTAGTTGGGGGGAGCGGAATGTTGGAGCAGTACTTC. This rearrangement joins TRBV6-6 to TRBJ2-7, with D perhaps matching TRBD2 (6 bases). V dropped 6 bases and J dropped 7 bases, with 25 bases sitting between them. Germline CDR1 MNHNY, CDR2 SVGAGI (reference sequence). The CDR3 sequence is 16 residues long.

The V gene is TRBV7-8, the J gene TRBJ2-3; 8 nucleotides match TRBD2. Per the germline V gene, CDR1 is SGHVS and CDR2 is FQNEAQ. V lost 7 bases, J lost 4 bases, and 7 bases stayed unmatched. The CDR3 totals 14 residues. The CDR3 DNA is TGTGCCAGCACCAAAGCGGGAGTTTCAGATACGCAGTATTTT. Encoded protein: CASTKAGVSDTQYF.

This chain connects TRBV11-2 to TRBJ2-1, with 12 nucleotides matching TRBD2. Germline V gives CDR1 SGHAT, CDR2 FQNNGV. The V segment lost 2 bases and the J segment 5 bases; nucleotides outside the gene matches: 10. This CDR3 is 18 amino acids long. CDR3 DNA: TGTGCCAGCAGCTTAAGATCACCGGGACTAGCGGGCAACAATGAGCAGTTCTTC. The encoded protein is CASSLRSPGLAGNNEQFF. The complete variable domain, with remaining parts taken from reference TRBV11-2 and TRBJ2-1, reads EAGVAQSPRYKIIEKRQSVAFWCNPISGHATLYWYQQILGQGPKLLIQFQNNGVVDDSQLPKDRFSAERLKGVDSTLKIQPAKLEDSAVYLCASSLRSPGLAGNNEQFFGPGTRLTVL.

The CDR3 DNA reads TGTGCCAGTAGTCCCAAGCGGGAGAGGAACGAGCAGTACTTC. As protein: CASSPKRERNEQYF. The chain is built from TRBV19 and TRBJ2-7, with TRBD2 identical over 8 bases. With 5 bases clipped from V and 5 bases from J, the junction kept 8 bases outside the gene matches. The germline gives CDR1 LNHDA, CDR2 SQIVND (reference sequence). CDR3 length: 14 residues.